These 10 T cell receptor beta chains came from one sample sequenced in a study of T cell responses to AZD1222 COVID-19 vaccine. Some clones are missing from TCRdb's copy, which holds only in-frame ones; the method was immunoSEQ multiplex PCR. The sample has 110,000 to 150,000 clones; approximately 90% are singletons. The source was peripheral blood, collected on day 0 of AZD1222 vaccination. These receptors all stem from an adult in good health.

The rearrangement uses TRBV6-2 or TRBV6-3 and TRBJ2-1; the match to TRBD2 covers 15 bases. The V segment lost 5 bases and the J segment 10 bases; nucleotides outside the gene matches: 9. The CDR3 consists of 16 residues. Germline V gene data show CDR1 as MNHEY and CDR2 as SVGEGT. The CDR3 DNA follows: TGTGCCAGCAGTGCCGGGACTAGCGGGAGGAATTGGGAGCAGTTCTTC. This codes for CASSAGTSGRNWEQFF.

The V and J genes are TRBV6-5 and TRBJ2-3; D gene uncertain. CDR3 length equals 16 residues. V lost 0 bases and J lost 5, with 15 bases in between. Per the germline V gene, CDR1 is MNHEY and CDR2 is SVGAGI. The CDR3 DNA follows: TGTGCCAGCAGTTACTCGCCCCTGCCGCCCTTAGATACGCAGTATTTT. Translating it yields CASSYSPLPPLDTQYF.

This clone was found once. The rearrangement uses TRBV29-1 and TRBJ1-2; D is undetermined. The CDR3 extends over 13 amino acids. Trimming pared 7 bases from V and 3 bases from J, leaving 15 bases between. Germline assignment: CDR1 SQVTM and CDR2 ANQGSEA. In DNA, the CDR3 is TGCAGCGCCGCACCGGGGTTGGACTATGGCTACACCTTC. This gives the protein CSAAPGLDYGYTF.

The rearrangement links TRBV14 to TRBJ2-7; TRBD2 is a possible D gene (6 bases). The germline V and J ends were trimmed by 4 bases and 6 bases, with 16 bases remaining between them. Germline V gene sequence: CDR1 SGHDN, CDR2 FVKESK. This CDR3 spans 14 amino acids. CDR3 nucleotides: TGTGCCAGCAGCCTCTTTGGGGGAGGCCCCGAGCAGTACTTC. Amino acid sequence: CASSLFGGGPEQYF.

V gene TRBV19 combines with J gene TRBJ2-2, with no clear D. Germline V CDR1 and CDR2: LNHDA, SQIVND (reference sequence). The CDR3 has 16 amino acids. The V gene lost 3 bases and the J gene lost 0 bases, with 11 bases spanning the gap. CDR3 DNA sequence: TGTGCCAGTAGTATGTTTGCGAGGACGAACACCGGGGAGCTGTTTTTT. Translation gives CASSMFARTNTGELFF. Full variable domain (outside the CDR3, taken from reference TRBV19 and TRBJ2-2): DGGITQSPKYLFRKEGQNVTLSCEQNLNHDAMYWYRQDPGQGLRLIYYSQIVNDFQKGDIAEGYSVSREKKESFPLTVTSAQKNPTAFYLCASSMFARTNTGELFFGEGSRLTVL.

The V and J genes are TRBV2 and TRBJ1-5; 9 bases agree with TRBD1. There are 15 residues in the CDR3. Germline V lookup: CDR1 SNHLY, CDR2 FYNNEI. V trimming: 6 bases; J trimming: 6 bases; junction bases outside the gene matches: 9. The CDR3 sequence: CASSLPGQGGQPQHF. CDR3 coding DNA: TGTGCCAGCAGCTTACCGGGACAGGGCGGTCAGCCCCAGCATTTT.

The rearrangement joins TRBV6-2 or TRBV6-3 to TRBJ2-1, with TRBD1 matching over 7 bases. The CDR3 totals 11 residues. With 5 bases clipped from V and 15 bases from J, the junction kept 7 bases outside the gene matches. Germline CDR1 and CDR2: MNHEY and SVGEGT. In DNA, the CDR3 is TGTGCCAGCAGTACGACAGGGAAACGGTTCTTC. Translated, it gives CASSTTGKRFF.

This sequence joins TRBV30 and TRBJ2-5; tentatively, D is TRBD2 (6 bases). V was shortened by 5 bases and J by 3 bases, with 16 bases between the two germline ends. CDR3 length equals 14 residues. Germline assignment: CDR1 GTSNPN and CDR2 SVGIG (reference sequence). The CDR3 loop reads CAWGGLYNEETQYF. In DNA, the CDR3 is TGTGCCTGGGGGGGGTTGTATAACGAAGAGACCCAGTACTTC.

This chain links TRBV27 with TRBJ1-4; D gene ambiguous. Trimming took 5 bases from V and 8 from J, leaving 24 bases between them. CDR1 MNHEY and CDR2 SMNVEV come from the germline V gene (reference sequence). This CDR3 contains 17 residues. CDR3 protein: CASSPSRHSPPREKLFF. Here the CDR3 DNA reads TGTGCCAGCAGTCCCTCCCGACACTCCCCACCTAGGGAAAAACTGTTTTTT. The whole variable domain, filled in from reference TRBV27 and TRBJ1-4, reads EAQVTQNPRYLITVTGKKLTVTCSQNMNHEYMSWYRQDPGLGLRQIYYSMNVEVTDKGDVPEGYKVSRKEKRNFPLILESPSPNQTSLYFCASSPSRHSPPREKLFFGSGTQLSVL.

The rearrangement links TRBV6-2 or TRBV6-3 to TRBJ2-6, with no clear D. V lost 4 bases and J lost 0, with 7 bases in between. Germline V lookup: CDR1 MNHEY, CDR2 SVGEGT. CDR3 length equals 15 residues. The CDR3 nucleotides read TGTGCCAGCAGTTTGATGTCCTCTGGGGCCAACGTCCTGACTTTC. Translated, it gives CASSLMSSGANVLTF.